This T cell receptor (beta chain) derives from a study of quantifying T cell responses using KT2 cells. Background on the study: Reverse transcription used primers in the TCR alpha and beta constant regions. The second PCR was a qPCR stopped at a predetermined fluorescence threshold.

Deletions cut 0 bases from V and 4 bases from J, with 9 bases between. The CDR3 is 14 residues long. Looked up from germline, CDR1 is LNHNV and CDR2 is YYDKDF (reference sequence). As concerns this clonotype: Antigen unknown.

Unfractionated PBMC were spiked with known numbers of KT2 clone cells. KT2 cells were mixed with fixed PBMC numbers at varying ratios. The cDNA 3' end received a ligated oligonucleotide with a UMI. An equimolar mix of RC1.1 and RC1.2 primed the beta chain across TRBC1 and TRBC2. TCRdb fed the UMI-ligation and nested PCR reads into MiXCR, producing one record per CDR3 protein. This table holds roughly 50,000 distinct CDR3 sequences, 10% to 15% found once. Study-wide findings and caveats: KT2 sequences were detected down to about one KT2 cell per 100,000 PBMC.

The TCR sequence derives from a human donor. Sequencing was carried out using PBMCs spiked with cells of the T cell clone KT2. The rearrangement uses TRBV15 and TRBJ2-5; D perhaps matches TRBD2 (5 bases). This CDR3 reads CATSRDRTLETQYF. The CDR3 DNA reads as TGTGCCACCAGCAGAGATAGGACTCTAGAGACCCAGTACTTC.